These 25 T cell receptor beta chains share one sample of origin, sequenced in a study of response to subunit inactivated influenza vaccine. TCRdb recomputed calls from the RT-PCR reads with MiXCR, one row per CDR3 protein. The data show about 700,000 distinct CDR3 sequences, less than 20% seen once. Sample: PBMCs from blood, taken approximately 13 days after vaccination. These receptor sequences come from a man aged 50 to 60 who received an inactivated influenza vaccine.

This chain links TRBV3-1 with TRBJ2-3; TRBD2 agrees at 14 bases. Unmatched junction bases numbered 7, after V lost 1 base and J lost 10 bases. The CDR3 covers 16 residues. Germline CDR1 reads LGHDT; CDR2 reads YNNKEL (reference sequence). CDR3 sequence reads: CASSQAPGLAGESQYF. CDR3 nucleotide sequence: TGTGCCAGCAGCCAAGCCCCGGGACTAGCGGGAGAGTCGCAGTATTTT.

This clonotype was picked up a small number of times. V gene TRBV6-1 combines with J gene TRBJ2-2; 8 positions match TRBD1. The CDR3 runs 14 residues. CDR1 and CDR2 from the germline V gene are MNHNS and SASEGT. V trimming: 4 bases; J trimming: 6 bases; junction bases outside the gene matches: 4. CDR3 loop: CASSGQGAPGELFF. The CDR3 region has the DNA TGTGCCAGCAGTGGCCAGGGGGCCCCCGGGGAGCTGTTTTTT.

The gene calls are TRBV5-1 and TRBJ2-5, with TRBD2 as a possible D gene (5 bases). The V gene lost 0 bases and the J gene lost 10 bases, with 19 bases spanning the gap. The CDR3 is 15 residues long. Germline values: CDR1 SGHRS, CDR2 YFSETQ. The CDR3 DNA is TGCGCCAGCAGCTTGGGACGGATTAAGGGTCGGGACCAGTACTTC. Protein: CASSLGRIKGRDQYF.

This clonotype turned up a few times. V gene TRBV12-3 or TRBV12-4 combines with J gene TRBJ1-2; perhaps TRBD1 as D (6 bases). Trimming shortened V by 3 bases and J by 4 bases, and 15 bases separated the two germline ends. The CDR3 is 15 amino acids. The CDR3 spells CASSFRAGASYGYTF. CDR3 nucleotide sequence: TGTGCCAGCAGTTTTAGGGCAGGGGCCTCCTATGGCTACACCTTC.

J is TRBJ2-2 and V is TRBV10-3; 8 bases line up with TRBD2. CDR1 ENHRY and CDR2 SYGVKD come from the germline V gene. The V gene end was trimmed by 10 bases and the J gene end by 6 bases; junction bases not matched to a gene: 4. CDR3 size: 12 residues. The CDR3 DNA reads TGTGCCACCCGGACTAGCCCCGGGGAGCTGTTTTTT. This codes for CATRTSPGELFF.

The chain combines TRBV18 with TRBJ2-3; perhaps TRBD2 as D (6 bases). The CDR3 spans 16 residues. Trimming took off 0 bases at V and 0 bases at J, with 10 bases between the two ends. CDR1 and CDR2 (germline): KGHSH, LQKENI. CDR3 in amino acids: CASSPPNGGSTDTQYF. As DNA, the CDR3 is TGTGCCAGCTCACCACCGAACGGGGGTAGCACAGATACGCAGTATTTT.

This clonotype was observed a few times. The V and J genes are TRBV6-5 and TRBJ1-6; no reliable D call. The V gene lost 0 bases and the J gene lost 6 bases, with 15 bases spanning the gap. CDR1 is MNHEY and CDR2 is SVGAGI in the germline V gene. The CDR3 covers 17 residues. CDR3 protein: CASSYSLPRGLNSPLHF. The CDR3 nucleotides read TGTGCCAGCAGTTACTCGTTGCCCCGGGGTCTTAATTCACCCCTCCACTTT.

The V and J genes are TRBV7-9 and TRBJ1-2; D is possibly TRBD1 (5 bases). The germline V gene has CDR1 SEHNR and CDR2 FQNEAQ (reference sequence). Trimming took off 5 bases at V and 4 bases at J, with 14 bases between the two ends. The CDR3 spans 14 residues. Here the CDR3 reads CASSPRTGVYGYTF. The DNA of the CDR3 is TGTGCCAGCAGCCCTAGAACAGGAGTCTATGGCTACACCTTC.

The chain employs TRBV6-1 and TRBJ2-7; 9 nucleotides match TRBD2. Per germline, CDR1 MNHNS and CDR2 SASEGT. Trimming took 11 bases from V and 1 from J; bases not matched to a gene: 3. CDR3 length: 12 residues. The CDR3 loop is CAAGGRSYEQYF. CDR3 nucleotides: TGTGCCGCGGGGGGGCGATCCTACGAGCAGTACTTC.

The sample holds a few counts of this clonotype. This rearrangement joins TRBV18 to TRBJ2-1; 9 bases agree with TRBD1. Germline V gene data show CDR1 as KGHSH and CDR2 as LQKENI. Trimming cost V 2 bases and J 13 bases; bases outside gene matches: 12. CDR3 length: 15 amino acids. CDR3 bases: TGTGCCAGCTCACCAAAAACAGGGGGCTTCCAGACACAGTTCTTC. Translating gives CASSPKTGGFQTQFF. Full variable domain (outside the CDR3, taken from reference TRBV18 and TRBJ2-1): NAGVMQNPRHLVRRRGQEARLRCSPMKGHSHVYWYRQLPEEGLKFMVYLQKENIIDESGMPKERFSAEFPKEGPSILRIQQVVRGDSAAYFCASSPKTGGFQTQFFGPGTRLTVL.

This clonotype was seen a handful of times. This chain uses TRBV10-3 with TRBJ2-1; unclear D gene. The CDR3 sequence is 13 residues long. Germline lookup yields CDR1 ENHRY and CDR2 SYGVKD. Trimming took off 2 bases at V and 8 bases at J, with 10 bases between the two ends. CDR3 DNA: TGTGCCATCAGTGAGGCGAGCATTCATGAGCAGTTCTTC. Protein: CAISEASIHEQFF.

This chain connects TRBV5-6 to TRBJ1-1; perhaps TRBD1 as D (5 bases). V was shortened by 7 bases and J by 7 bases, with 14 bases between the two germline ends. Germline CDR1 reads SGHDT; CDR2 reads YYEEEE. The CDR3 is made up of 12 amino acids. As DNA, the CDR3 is TGTGCCAGCGGCAGGGATGCCATTGAAGCTTTCTTT. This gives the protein CASGRDAIEAFF.

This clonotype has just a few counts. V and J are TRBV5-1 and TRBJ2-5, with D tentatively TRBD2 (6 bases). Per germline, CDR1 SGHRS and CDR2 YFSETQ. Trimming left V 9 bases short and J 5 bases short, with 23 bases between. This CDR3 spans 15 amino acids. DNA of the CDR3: TGCGCCAACCCTTTAGGAGGGGAGATACGGGAGACCCAGTACTTC. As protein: CANPLGGEIRETQYF.

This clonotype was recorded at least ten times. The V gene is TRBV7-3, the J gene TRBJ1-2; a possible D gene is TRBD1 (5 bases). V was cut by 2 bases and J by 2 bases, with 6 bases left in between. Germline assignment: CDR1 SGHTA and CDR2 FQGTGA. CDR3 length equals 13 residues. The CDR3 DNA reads TGTGCCAGCAGCTTAGAGGGGAACTATGGCTACACCTTC. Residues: CASSLEGNYGYTF.

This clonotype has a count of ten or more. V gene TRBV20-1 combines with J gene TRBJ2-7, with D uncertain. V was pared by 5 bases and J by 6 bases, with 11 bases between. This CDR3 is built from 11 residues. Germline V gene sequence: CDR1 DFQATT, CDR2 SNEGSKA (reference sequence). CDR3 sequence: CSASLVTEQYF. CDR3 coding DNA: TGCAGTGCTTCCCTCGTGACCGAGCAGTACTTC.

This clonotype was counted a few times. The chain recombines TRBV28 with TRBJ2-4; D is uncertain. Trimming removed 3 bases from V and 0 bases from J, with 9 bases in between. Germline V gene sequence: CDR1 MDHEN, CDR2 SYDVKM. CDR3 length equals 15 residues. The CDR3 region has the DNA TGTGCCAGCAGTTTTACTGGGCTAGCCAAAAACATTCAGTACTTC. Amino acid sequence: CASSFTGLAKNIQYF.

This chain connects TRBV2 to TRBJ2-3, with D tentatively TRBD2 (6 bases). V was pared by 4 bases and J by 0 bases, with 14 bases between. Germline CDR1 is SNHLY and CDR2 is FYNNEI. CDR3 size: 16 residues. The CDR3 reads CASSALAITSTDTQYF. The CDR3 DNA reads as TGTGCCAGCAGTGCCCTAGCGATAACTAGCACAGATACGCAGTATTTT.

The CDR3 DNA sequence: TGTGCCAGCAGCCCCTCTGGAGGGACCTATGGCTACACCTTC. It encodes CASSPSGGTYGYTF. The chain carries TRBV9 and TRBJ1-2, with D possibly TRBD1 on 5 matching bases. CDR3 length: 14 residues. V was cut by 4 bases and J by 4 bases, with 14 bases left in between. Germline values: CDR1 SGDLS, CDR2 YYNGEE.

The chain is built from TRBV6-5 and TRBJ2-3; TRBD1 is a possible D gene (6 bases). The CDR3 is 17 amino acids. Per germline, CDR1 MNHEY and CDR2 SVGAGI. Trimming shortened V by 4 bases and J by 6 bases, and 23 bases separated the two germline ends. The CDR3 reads CASSSTRAGRGSDTQYF. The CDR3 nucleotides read TGTGCCAGCAGTTCTACCCGCGCGGGCAGGGGTTCTGATACGCAGTATTTT.

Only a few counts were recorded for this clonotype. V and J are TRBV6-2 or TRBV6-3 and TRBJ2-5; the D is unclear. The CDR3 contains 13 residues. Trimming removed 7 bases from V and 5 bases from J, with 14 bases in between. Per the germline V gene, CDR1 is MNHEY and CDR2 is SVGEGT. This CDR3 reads CASIRTDGETQYF. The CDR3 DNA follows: TGTGCCAGCATTCGGACCGACGGGGAGACCCAGTACTTC.

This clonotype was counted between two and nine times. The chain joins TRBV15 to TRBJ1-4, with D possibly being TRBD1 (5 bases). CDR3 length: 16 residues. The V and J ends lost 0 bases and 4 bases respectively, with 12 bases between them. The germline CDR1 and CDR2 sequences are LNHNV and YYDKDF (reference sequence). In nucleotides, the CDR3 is TGTGCCACCAGCAGAGATACGGGGCAGCGTAATGAAAAACTGTTTTTT. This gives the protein CATSRDTGQRNEKLFF.

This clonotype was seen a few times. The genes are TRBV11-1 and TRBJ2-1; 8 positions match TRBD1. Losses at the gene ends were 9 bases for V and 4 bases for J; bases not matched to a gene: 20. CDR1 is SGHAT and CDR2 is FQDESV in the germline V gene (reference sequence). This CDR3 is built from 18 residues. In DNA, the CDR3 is TGTGCCAGATTTCACCCCCACCGGTTAGACAGGGGATACAATGAGCAGTTCTTC. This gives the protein CARFHPHRLDRGYNEQFF.

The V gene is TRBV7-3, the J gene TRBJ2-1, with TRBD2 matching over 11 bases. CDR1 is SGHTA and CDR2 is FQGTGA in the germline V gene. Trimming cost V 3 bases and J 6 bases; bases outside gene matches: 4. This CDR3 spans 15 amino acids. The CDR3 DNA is TGTGCCAGCAGCTTCACTAGCGGGAGCATCAATGAGCAGTTCTTC. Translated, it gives CASSFTSGSINEQFF.

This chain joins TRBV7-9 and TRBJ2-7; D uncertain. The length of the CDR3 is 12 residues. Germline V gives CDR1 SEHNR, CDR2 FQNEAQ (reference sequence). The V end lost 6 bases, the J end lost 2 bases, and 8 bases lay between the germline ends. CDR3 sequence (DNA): TGTGCCAGCAGTGGACGGGCCTACGAGCAGTACTTC. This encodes CASSGRAYEQYF.

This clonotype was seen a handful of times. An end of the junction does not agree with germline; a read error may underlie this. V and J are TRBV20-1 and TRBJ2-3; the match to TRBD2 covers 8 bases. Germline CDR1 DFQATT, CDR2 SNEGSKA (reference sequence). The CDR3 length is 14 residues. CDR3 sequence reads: CSARGREGVDTQYF. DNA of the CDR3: TGCAGTGCAAGAGGCCGGGAGGGTGTAGATACGCAGTATTTT.